These 25 T cell receptor beta chains share one sample of origin, sequenced in a study of T-cell reconstitution after alpha-beta-depleted transplantation in children. Preparation of the TCRbeta library used unique molecular identifiers. TCRdb passed the PCR reads through MiXCR, listing each CDR3 protein once. The table includes 70,000 to 95,000 distinct CDR3 sequences, 9% to 15% detected once. The sample in question was PBMCs from the stem cell graft donor, obtained from the stem cell graft. The receptors derive from a human donor who donated a stem cell graft to a child with inherited bone marrow failure.

The CDR3 DNA reads TGTGCCAGCAGCCCAGGTTGGGAGGGCCAGATGGATGGGGAGACCCAGTACTTC. It codes for CASSPGWEGQMDGETQYF. The chain links TRBV6-1 to TRBJ2-5, with 7 bases aligning to TRBD2. Germline lookup yields CDR1 MNHNS and CDR2 SASEGT. There are 18 residues in the CDR3. Trimming at V came to 6 bases and at J to 5 bases, leaving 21 bases not matched to a gene.

This clonotype was picked up many times. The chain links TRBV5-1 to TRBJ1-5; the match to TRBD1 covers 7 bases. CDR3 length equals 14 residues. The V and J ends lost 0 bases and 7 bases, in that order; junction bases with no gene match: 4. Per germline, CDR1 SGHRS and CDR2 YFSETQ. The CDR3 DNA is TGCGCCAGCAGCTTGGCGGCAGGGGGGCAGCCCCAGCATTTT. Amino acids: CASSLAAGGQPQHF.

Regarding this clonotype: One end of the junction varies from germline; a read error may be responsible. The chain has TRBV5-1 and TRBJ2-1, with 7 bases fitting TRBD1. Looked up from germline, CDR1 is SGHRS and CDR2 is YFSETQ. The CDR3 totals 12 residues. The CDR3 nucleotides are TGCACCAGCAGCTTTCAGGGGGATGAGCAGTTCTTC. It is translated as CTSSFQGDEQFF. The complete variable domain, with remaining parts taken from reference TRBV5-1 and TRBJ2-1, reads KAGVTQTPRYLIKTRGQQVTLSCSPISGHRSVSWYQQTPGQGLQFLFEYFSETQRNKGNFPGRFSGRQFSNSRSEMNVSTLELGDSALYLCTSSFQGDEQFFGPGTRLTVL.

This clonotype was detected ten times or more. V and J are TRBV4-3 and TRBJ2-1; weak D call: TRBD1 (5 bases). Germline CDR1 LGHNA, CDR2 YSLEER. V was pared by 1 base and J by 9 bases, with 13 bases between. The CDR3 consists of 14 residues. The CDR3 here is CASSQVSRGAEQFF. The CDR3 DNA is TGCGCCAGCAGCCAAGTCAGTAGGGGCGCTGAGCAGTTCTTC.

The table lists this clonotype with many counts. The rearrangement uses TRBV19 and TRBJ2-1; 8 bases agree with TRBD1. The length of the CDR3 is 15 residues. Losses at the gene ends were 5 bases for V and 7 bases for J; bases not matched to a gene: 10. Per the germline V gene, CDR1 is LNHDA and CDR2 is SQIVND (reference sequence). The DNA for the CDR3 is TGTGCCAGTAGTTTGTGGGACAGGTCAGGAAATGAGCAGTTCTTC. As protein: CASSLWDRSGNEQFF.

This clonotype was seen ten or more times. The genes are TRBV7-3 and TRBJ2-3, with D hard to call. Germline-derived CDR1 and CDR2 are SGHTA and FQGTGA. The CDR3 covers 18 residues. Trimming removed 5 bases at V and 3 bases at J, with 24 bases between. The CDR3 DNA reads as TGTGCCAGCAGCCCTAGACGTTTGATCACCCAGAGGACAGATACGCAGTATTTT. Protein product: CASSPRRLITQRTDTQYF.

J is TRBJ2-7 and V is TRBV10-3, with D maybe TRBD2 (6 bases). Between the trimmed V and J ends, which lost 0 bases and 2 bases, there was a span of 11 bases. Germline CDR1 and CDR2: ENHRY and SYGVKD. The CDR3 spans 15 residues. For the CDR3, the DNA is TGTGCCATCAGTGAGTCGACTAGGACCACCTACGAGCAGTACTTC. This codes for CAISESTRTTYEQYF.

Regarding this clonotype: This may come from a read error, since a much larger clone is one base off. The rearrangement joins TRBV7-2 to TRBJ2-3; D may match TRBD1 or TRBD2 (6 bases each). The CDR3 length is 14 residues. Deletions cut 8 bases from V and 2 bases from J, with 14 bases between. Germline CDR1 reads SGHTA; CDR2 reads FQGNSA. This CDR3 is CASSRGTVTDTQYF. The CDR3 DNA sequence: TGTGCCAGCTCGAGGGGGACTGTCACAGATACGCAGTATTTT.

This clonotype appeared many times. The chain links TRBV28 to TRBJ2-7; D is undetermined. The V end was cut by 5 bases, the J end by 0 bases, with 8 bases between. CDR1 MDHEN and CDR2 SYDVKM come from the germline V gene. The CDR3 covers 13 residues. This chain's CDR3 is CASSIPLSYEQYF. Written as DNA, the CDR3 is TGTGCCAGCAGTATTCCTCTCTCCTACGAGCAGTACTTC.

This clonotype was counted only a few times. One end of the junction is discordant with germline, which a read error may explain. CDR3 nucleotides: TGCTGTGCCCTGACGCCCACGGGACAGGGGGGAGATGAGACCCAGTACTTC. Its protein is CCALTPTGQGGDETQYF. V gene TRBV20-1 combines with J gene TRBJ2-5; TRBD1 agrees at 11 bases. Looked up from germline, CDR1 is DFQATT and CDR2 is SNEGSKA (reference sequence). The CDR3 runs 17 residues.

This clonotype appeared many times. V and J are TRBV5-5 and TRBJ2-7; no firm D call. V lost 4 bases, J lost 7 bases, and 18 bases lay in between. The CDR3 runs 14 residues. In germline, CDR1 is SGHKS, CDR2 YYEKEE (reference sequence). CDR3 DNA sequence: TGTGCCAGCAGCCCTGCTAGTAGCCTACCGGAGCAGTACTTC. Its protein is CASSPASSLPEQYF.

Many counts were recorded for this clonotype. The chain combines TRBV6-2 or TRBV6-3 with TRBJ2-7, with D maybe TRBD1 (6 bases). The CDR3 contains 17 residues. V was shortened by 6 bases and J by 3 bases, with 24 bases between the two germline ends. Germline values: CDR1 MNHEY, CDR2 SVGEGT. The CDR3 DNA reads as TGTGCCAGCAGCGCTCGCAAACATACGGGACACCACTACGAGCAGTACTTC. This encodes CASSARKHTGHHYEQYF.

The chain has TRBV20-1 and TRBJ2-3, with 7 bases fitting TRBD2. Germline V lookup: CDR1 DFQATT, CDR2 SNEGSKA (reference sequence). After removal of 3 bases from V and 0 bases from J, the junction contained 6 bases not matched to a gene. This CDR3 has 15 residues. CDR3 sequence reads: CSARRLASSTDTQYF. CDR3 in DNA: TGCAGTGCTAGGAGACTAGCCTCTAGCACAGATACGCAGTATTTT.

This clonotype was detected many times. The rearrangement joins TRBV20-1 to TRBJ1-1; a possible D gene is TRBD1 (5 bases). The germline V and J ends were trimmed by 6 bases and 0 bases, with 11 bases remaining between them. CDR1 and CDR2 from the germline V gene are DFQATT and SNEGSKA (reference sequence). The CDR3 consists of 13 residues. The CDR3 here is CSAPGDLNTEAFF. The CDR3 region has the DNA TGCAGTGCCCCCGGGGACCTGAACACTGAAGCTTTCTTT.

This clonotype has at least ten counts. The chain recombines TRBV5-1 with TRBJ1-2, with D possibly matching TRBD1 (6 bases). Germline V lookup: CDR1 SGHRS, CDR2 YFSETQ. This CDR3 spans 15 amino acids. V was pared by 0 bases and J by 3 bases, with 12 bases between. The CDR3 loop reads CASSLEAGVDYGYTF. For the CDR3, the DNA is TGCGCCAGCAGCTTGGAGGCAGGGGTAGACTATGGCTACACCTTC.

The genes are TRBV7-4 and TRBJ2-1; D gene uncertain. Germline assignment: CDR1 SGHVT and CDR2 SQSDAQ. This CDR3 has 13 amino acids. Trimming removed 0 bases at V and 9 bases at J, with 9 bases between. CDR3 residues: CASSLAKDPEQFF. The DNA for the CDR3 is TGTGCCAGCAGCTTAGCGAAGGATCCTGAGCAGTTCTTC. Full variable domain (remainder filled in from reference TRBV7-4 and TRBJ2-1): GAGVSQSPRYKVAKRGRDVALRCDSISGHVTLYWYRQTLGQGSEVLTYSQSDAQRDKSGRPSGRFSAERPERSVSTLKIQRTEQGDSAVYLCASSLAKDPEQFFGPGTRLTVL.

The chain carries TRBV9 and TRBJ2-1; 7 nucleotides line up with TRBD2. Germline assignment: CDR1 SGDLS and CDR2 YYNGEE. V trimming: 3 bases; J trimming: 4 bases; junction bases outside the gene matches: 1. CDR3 length: 13 amino acids. The CDR3 bases are TGTGCCAGCAGCGACGGGGGGTACAATGAGCAGTTCTTC. Translated, it gives CASSDGGYNEQFF.

The genes are TRBV7-9 and TRBJ2-5; TRBD1 might be the D (7 bases). The ends were cut back, 8 bases at V and 5 bases at J, with 21 bases in the middle. Germline lookup yields CDR1 SEHNR and CDR2 FQNEAQ (reference sequence). The CDR3 length is 15 residues. For the CDR3, the DNA is TGTGCCAGCGCCGGGAGAGCAGGGGGGCAGGAGACCCAGTACTTC. Protein sequence: CASAGRAGGQETQYF.

This chain connects TRBV7-8 to TRBJ1-1; no definite D call. The CDR3 spans 13 residues. Trimming removed 2 bases at V and 3 bases at J, with 7 bases between. The germline V gene encodes CDR1 SGHVS and CDR2 FQNEAQ. Here the CDR3 DNA reads TGTGCCAGCAGCTTAAGGCTGGACACTGAAGCTTTCTTT. It encodes CASSLRLDTEAFF.

This clonotype was seen repeatedly, ten times or more. CDR3 bases: TGTGCCAGCTCACCTTGGACAGACTCGGAGCCCCAGCATTTT. Translation: CASSPWTDSEPQHF. The chain joins TRBV18 to TRBJ1-5, with D perhaps TRBD1 (6 bases). The CDR3 sequence is 14 residues long. Germline V gene data show CDR1 as KGHSH and CDR2 as LQKENI. With 3 bases removed from V and 8 bases from J, the gap between germline ends came to 14 bases. The full variable domain, its missing parts supplied by reference TRBV18 and TRBJ1-5, is NAGVMQNPRHLVRRRGQEARLRCSPMKGHSHVYWYRQLPEEGLKFMVYLQKENIIDESGMPKERFSAEFPKEGPSILRIQQVVRGDSAAYFCASSPWTDSEPQHFGDGTRLSIL.

This clonotype was recorded at least ten times. The rearrangement joins TRBV7-2 to TRBJ1-1; 9 bases map to TRBD1. Looked up from germline, CDR1 is SGHTA and CDR2 is FQGNSA. Trimming at V came to 5 bases and at J to 5 bases, leaving 9 bases not matched to a gene. The CDR3 is made up of 15 amino acids. The CDR3 loop is CASSIGQGRETEAFF. The CDR3 coding sequence is TGTGCCAGCAGCATCGGACAGGGGAGAGAGACTGAAGCTTTCTTT. The variable domain in full, with the rest retrieved from reference TRBV7-2 and TRBJ1-1, is GAGVSQSPSNKVTEKGKDVELRCDPISGHTALYWYRQSLGQGLEFLIYFQGNSAPDKSGLPSDRFSAERTGGSVSTLTIQRTQQEDSAVYLCASSIGQGRETEAFFGQGTRLTVV.

In this sample, this clonotype turned up many times. The J gene is TRBJ2-7, the V gene TRBV7-2; 10 nucleotides agree with TRBD2. This CDR3 has 13 residues. Germline CDR1 SGHTA, CDR2 FQGNSA. V shed 2 bases and J 7 bases; nucleotides not matched to a gene: 2. The CDR3 DNA reads TGTGCCAGCAGCTTACAGCGGGAGGGGGAGCAGTACTTC. Translated: CASSLQREGEQYF.

This clonotype was seen repeatedly, ten times or more. This chain links TRBV5-1 with TRBJ2-2; D possibly corresponds to TRBD1 (6 bases). The CDR3 has 13 residues. The germline V and J ends were trimmed by 2 bases and 6 bases, with 8 bases remaining between them. The V gene's germline CDR1 is SGHRS and CDR2 YFSETQ. The chain's CDR3 is CASSLQGAGELFF. The CDR3 DNA reads as TGCGCCAGCAGCTTACAGGGAGCCGGGGAGCTGTTTTTT.

This sequence joins TRBV6-5 and TRBJ2-3, with a possible D match to TRBD2 (5 bases). Trimming shortened V by 0 bases and J by 5 bases, and 9 bases separated the two germline ends. CDR3 length: 14 amino acids. CDR1 is MNHEY, CDR2 SVGAGI, per germline. Here the CDR3 DNA reads TGTGCCAGCAGTTACTCTCCGGACTTAGATACGCAGTATTTT. Translating it yields CASSYSPDLDTQYF.

Ten or more counts support this clonotype. J is TRBJ1-3 and V is TRBV4-3, with D uncertain. V was trimmed by 4 bases and J by 0 bases, leaving 13 bases between them. The V gene's germline CDR1 is LGHNA and CDR2 YSLEER. The CDR3 loop spans 16 amino acids. The CDR3 DNA reads as TGCGCCAGCAGCCTGTATCAACATAACTCTGGAAACACCATATATTTT. It specifies CASSLYQHNSGNTIYF.